This T cell receptor (beta chain) was profiled in a study of OX40 agonist ivuxolimab in advanced cancers. Background on the study: The mean age was approximately 60 years, ranging from 23 to 79, with about 87% of participants male.

Study-wide findings and caveats: Clonal expansion was seen in CD4+ and CD8+ blood T cells by week 6 at 0.1 to 3.0 mg/kg. The mean number of expanded clones was higher in CD8+ T cells than in CD4+. Partial responders dosed at 0.1-3.0 mg/kg displayed clonal expansion ranking among the lowest.

The CDR3 spans 13 residues. Germline assignment: CDR1 LNHDA and CDR2 SQIVND (reference sequence). The ends were cut back, 5 bases at V and 5 bases at J, with 12 bases in the middle. A note on this clone: The target antigen is unknown.

The table came from immunoSEQ multiplex PCR; TCRdb's copy has only in-frame clones and leaves some out. The sample lists some 70,000 clones, roughly nine tenths occurring once. The J gene is TRBJ2-5, the V gene TRBV19; possible D gene TRBD1, 5 bases. The TCR originated in an adult with an advanced solid tumor such as melanoma, head and neck, liver or kidney cancer. The starting material was CD4+ or CD8+ T cells sorted from blood, obtained in a trial of the OX40 agonist ivuxolimab. CDR3 sequence (DNA): TGTGCCAGTAGTTCATCAGGGTTGGAGACCCAGTACTTC. Its protein is CASSSSGLETQYF.